This T cell receptor (beta chain) is drawn from a study of CD8 T cells in ankylosing spondylitis (dated by TCRdb to between 2016 and 2019). Concerning the study at large: The study set out to find disease-linked TCR variants by profiling T cell receptor beta repertoires in ankylosing spondylitis patients and healthy donors. Peripheral blood samples were taken, and synovial fluid was additionally collected from ankylosing spondylitis patients. In total, the full study cohort was made up of roughly 100 healthy donors and roughly 27 ankylosing spondylitis patients. General findings and caveats noted by the study authors: Some TCR beta motif variants had previously been reported in synovial fluid and blood of reactive arthritis patients, which suggested common disease-initiation mechanisms. A TCR beta motif of 7 or 8 highly homologous amino acid variants appeared characteristic of blood from ankylosing spondylitis patients. The disease-linked clones were reported to be significantly enriched in matched synovial fluid samples from ankylosing spondylitis patients. A CD8+ phenotype was shown by the disease-linked clones, which were found at relatively low frequencies in peripheral blood.

The listed sequencing device is Illumina HiSeq 2500. Quantitative 5'-RACE with molecular barcodes was used to prepare TCR beta libraries. The authors' analysis ran thus. Disease-linked TCR variants were identified with a new computational method built on a probabilistic model of VDJ rearrangement. The public reads were run again by TCRdb, first through fastp at Q25 and then through MiXCR, and only productive beta chains were kept. Identical CDR3 protein sequences are pooled into one entry, listed with their most common genes and DNA. TCRdb assigned the V and J calls; the authors' analysis was not used. A total of 300,000 to 400,000 distinct CDR3 sequences appear in this sample, 9.5% to 13% of them only once. About 10% of the sample is held by the ten biggest clonotypes. V has 1 base trimmed and J has 2 bases trimmed; junction bases matching no gene number 5. There are 17 amino acids in the CDR3, from cysteine to phenylalanine inclusive. Only the CDR3 part of the read is kept: 51 bases, read in frame from the first base. The germline V gene sets CDR1 to SGHVS and CDR2 to FNYEAQ.

For this clonotype: Its antigen is unknown. Base quality data are lacking; no much larger clone is found one base away.

The sample was blood, either unsorted or a sorted T cell fraction (not recorded which). The sequence derives from a female donor with ankylosing spondylitis or in good health (not recorded which). Recombination joined TRBV7-6 with TRBJ1-3, with 10 bases aligning to TRBD1. The base sequence is TGTGCCAGCAGCTTAGAGCCGGACAGGGGGACTGGAAACACCATATATTTT. This yields the protein CASSLEPDRGTGNTIYF. The entire variable domain, with the stretches around the CDR3 drawn from the reference TRBV7-6 and TRBJ1-3 proteins, is GAGVSQSPRYKVTKRGQDVALRCDPISGHVSLYWYRQALGQGPEFLTYFNYEAQQDKSGLPNDRFSAERPEGSISTLTIQRTEQRDSAMYRCASSLEPDRGTGNTIYFGEGSWLTVV.